The source of this T cell receptor (beta chain) is a study of blood T cell repertoires in COVID-19. About the study: Researchers got acute and convalescent COVID-19 samples from the United States, Italy and Spain.

Details on this clone: Other DNA sequences in the sample encode the same CDR3.

In the original analysis: For nucleated cells, counts were estimated from reference gene primer amplification. The method was immunoSEQ multiplex PCR; TCRdb's version includes in-frame clones alone and lacks a portion of them. V, J and clone size derive from that table, while D and trimming were established from the DNA sequence. The sample lists about 230,000 clones; 83% were seen once. In germline, CDR1 is KGHSH, CDR2 LQKENI. The length of the CDR3 is 13 residues. Trimming removed 3 bases at V and 0 bases at J, with 4 bases between. This clonotype was obtained from a woman aged 70-85 years with active or convalescent COVID-19. Sample: peripheral blood. The V gene is TRBV18, the J gene TRBJ2-3; D unresolved. DNA of the CDR3: TGTGCCAGCTCACCCCCGAGCACAGATACGCAGTATTTT. Amino acid sequence: CASSPPSTDTQYF. Based on the CDR3 plus reference TRBV18 and TRBJ2-3, the full variable domain is NAGVMQNPRHLVRRRGQEARLRCSPMKGHSHVYWYRQLPEEGLKFMVYLQKENIIDESGMPKERFSAEFPKEGPSILRIQQVVRGDSAAYFCASSPPSTDTQYFGPGTRLTVL.